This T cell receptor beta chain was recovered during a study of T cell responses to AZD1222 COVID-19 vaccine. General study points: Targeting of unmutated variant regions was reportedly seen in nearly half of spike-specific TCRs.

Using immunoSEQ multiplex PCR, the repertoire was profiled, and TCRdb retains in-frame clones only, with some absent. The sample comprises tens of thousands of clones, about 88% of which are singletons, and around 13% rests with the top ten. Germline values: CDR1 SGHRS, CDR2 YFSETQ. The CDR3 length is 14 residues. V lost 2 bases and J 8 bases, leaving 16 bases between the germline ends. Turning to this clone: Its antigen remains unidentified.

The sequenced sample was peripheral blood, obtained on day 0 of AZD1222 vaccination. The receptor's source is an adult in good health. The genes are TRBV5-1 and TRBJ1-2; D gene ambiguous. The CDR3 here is CASSLGDGDGGYTF. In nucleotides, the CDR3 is TGCGCCAGCAGCTTAGGAGACGGCGACGGGGGCTACACCTTC.